This TCR beta chain derives from a study of cytomegalovirus exposure and HLA in healthy donors. Across the study: An earlier analysis found around 100 million unique TCR beta sequences from around 180 million T cells. Genetic ancestry analysis placed around four fifths of the 398 donors that were genotyped in the Caucasian-associated cluster.

After removal of 3 bases from V and 12 bases from J, the junction contained 6 bases not matched to a gene. From germline, CDR1 is SNHLY and CDR2 FYNNEI. This CDR3 is built from 13 residues. Both 60 Vbeta primers and 13 Jbeta primers went into the PCR. Profiled with immunoSEQ multiplex PCR; TCRdb holds only in-frame clones, not every one. There are 110,000 to 150,000 clones in the sample; around 84% occur only once, and about 2.5% lies in the top ten. At sampling all donors were nominally healthy, likely with unrecorded immune exposures. The sample comprised PBMCs. The rearrangement links TRBV2 to TRBJ1-4; 8 nucleotides match TRBD1. This receptor was taken from a boy between 2 and 10 years old in good health and CMV-seronegative. The CDR3 region is CASSDTRGPELFF. The CDR3 DNA reads TGTGCCAGCAGTGATACCAGGGGGCCCGAACTGTTTTTT.